This T cell receptor (beta chain) appears in the sequencing data of a study of control samples from healthy donors and cancer patients. The repertoire was sequenced with immunoSEQ multiplex PCR; TCRdb's copy has only in-frame clones and lacks some. This sample has roughly 130,000 clones, with around 93% found just once. This CDR3 is 14 amino acids long. The V and J ends lost 0 bases and 8 bases respectively, with 12 bases between them. Germline V gene lookup returns CDR1 MNHNS and CDR2 SASEGT. The clonotype comes from a man aged 18 to 29 in good health. The chain couples TRBV6-1 to TRBJ2-3; the D gene is possibly TRBD2 (6 bases). Sequenced material: blood. The CDR3 loop is CASSEAWGVGTQYF. The DNA for the CDR3 is TGTGCCAGCAGTGAAGCGTGGGGGGTGGGTACGCAGTATTTT.